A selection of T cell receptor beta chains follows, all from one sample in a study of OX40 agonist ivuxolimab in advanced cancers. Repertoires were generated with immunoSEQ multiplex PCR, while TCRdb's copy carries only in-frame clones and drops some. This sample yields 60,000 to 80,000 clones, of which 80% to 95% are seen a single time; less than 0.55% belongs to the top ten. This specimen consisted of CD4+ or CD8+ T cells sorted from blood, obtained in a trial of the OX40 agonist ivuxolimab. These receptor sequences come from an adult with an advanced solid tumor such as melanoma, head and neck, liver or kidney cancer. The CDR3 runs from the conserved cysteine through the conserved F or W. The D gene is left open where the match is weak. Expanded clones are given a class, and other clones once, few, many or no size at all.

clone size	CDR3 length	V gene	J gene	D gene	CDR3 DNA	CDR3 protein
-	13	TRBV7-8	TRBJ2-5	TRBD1	TGTGCCAGCAGCCCAGGGACAGGGACGACCCAGTACTTC	CASSPGTGTTQYF
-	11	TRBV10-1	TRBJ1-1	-	TGCGCCAGCGCTGGGGGGGCCGGTGCTTTCTTT	CASAGGAGAFF
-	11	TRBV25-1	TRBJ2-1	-	TGTGCCAGCAGTGAATTATTAGCCTTGTTCTTC	CASSELLALFF
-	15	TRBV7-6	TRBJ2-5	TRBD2	TGTGCCAGCAGCTTGGGGACTAGCGGATCAGGGACCCAGTACTTC	CASSLGTSGSGTQYF
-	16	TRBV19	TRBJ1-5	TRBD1	TGTGCCAGCACAGGGGGCCTAACAGGAAGCAATCAGCCCCAGCATTTT	CASTGGLTGSNQPQHF
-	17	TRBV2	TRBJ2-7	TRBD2	TGTGCCAGCGCTAGCACTAGCGGGAGGTACATCTCCTACGAGCAGTACTTC	CASASTSGRYISYEQYF
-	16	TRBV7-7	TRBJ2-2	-	TGTGCCAGCAGCTTAGGACGGACAGCGAACACCGGGGAGCTGTTTTTT	CASSLGRTANTGELFF
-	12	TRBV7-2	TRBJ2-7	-	TGTGCCAGCAGCTTTGTAGGTCGCGAGCGGTACTTC	CASSFVGRERYF
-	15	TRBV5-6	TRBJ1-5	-	TGTGCCAGCAGCTCCGGGCCCGTTTCAAATCAGCCCCAGCATTTT	CASSSGPVSNQPQHF
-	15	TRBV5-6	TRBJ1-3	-	TGTGCCAGCAGCTTGTACGGGGGGCATGGAAACACCATATATTTT	CASSLYGGHGNTIYF
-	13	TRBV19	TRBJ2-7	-	TGTGCCAGTAGCACACAGACAAACTACGAGCAGTACTTC	CASSTQTNYEQYF
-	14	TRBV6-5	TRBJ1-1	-	TGTGCCAGCAGTTACGGGGCAATGAACACTGAAGCTTTCTTT	CASSYGAMNTEAFF
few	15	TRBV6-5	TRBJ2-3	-	TGTGCCAGCAGTTACACCTTATTGGGCACAGATACGCAGTATTTT	CASSYTLLGTDTQYF
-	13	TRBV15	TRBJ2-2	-	TGTGCCACCAGCAGAGGCGGAGGCGGGGAGCTGTTTTTT	CATSRGGGGELFF
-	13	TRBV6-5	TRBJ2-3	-	TGTGCCAGCAGTTTAAGACCCACAGATACGCAGTATTTT	CASSLRPTDTQYF
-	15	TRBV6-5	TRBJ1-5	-	TGTGCCAGCAGTTACTCCGGGGTTAGCAATCAGCCCCAGCATTTT	CASSYSGVSNQPQHF
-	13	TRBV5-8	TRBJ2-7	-	TGTGCCAGCAGCTTGGGGGGCACTCTCGAGCAGTACTTC	CASSLGGTLEQYF